The clone carrying this T cell receptor beta chain occurred many times. Next came a second PCR, run for 7 to 11 cycles, which used a sample-barcoded 5' primer along with a J-beta primer mix. TCRdb called the 5' RACE reads again in MiXCR, with one record for every CDR3 protein. Seen here are 630,000 or so distinct CDR3 sequences, less than 40% observed once, and the top ten hold 15%. These data come from a study of blood T cells in healthy people across ages. The germline V gene has CDR1 DFQATT and CDR2 SNEGSKA (reference sequence). V dropped 6 bases and J dropped 0 bases, with 6 bases sitting between them. The CDR3 is 12 amino acids.

The chain joins TRBV20-1 to TRBJ1-5; D gene unclear. Material: blood. The receptor comes from an elderly woman in good health. The CDR3 nucleotides are TGCAGTGCCTTTTATAGCAATCAGCCCCAGCATTTT. Translated: CSAFYSNQPQHF.